The clone carrying this T cell receptor beta chain appeared a few times. The TCRbeta library incorporated unique molecular identifiers. TCRdb re-derived calls from the PCR reads in MiXCR, one entry per CDR3 protein. The sample yields about 540,000 distinct CDR3 sequences, around 20% seen once. V lost 2 bases, J lost 7 bases, and 17 bases lay in between. The V gene's germline CDR1 is MNHEY and CDR2 SVGAGI. The CDR3 totals 16 residues. The data originate from a study of T-cell reconstitution after alpha-beta-depleted transplantation in children. The source material was PBMCs from the stem cell graft donor, sampled from the stem cell graft. The chain combines TRBV6-5 with TRBJ2-2; TRBD2 is a possible D gene (7 bases). The sequence was obtained from a human donor who donated a stem cell graft to a child with acute lymphoblastic leukemia. The CDR3 region has the DNA TGTGCCAGCAGTTACGGGGGAGGGGGTCAAGGCGGGGAGCTGTTTTTT. This encodes CASSYGGGGQGGELFF.